This T cell receptor (beta chain) was documented in a study of identical twins. The CDR3 contains 14 residues. V lost 3 bases, J lost 6 bases, and 12 bases lay in between. The germline V gene has CDR1 MGHRA and CDR2 YSYEKL. MiXCR, run by TCRdb on the 5' RACE reads, gives a single entry per CDR3 protein. Of 1,800,000 or so distinct CDR3 sequences in the sample, about 32% were seen once. This clonotype was seen a handful of times. The chain uses TRBV4-1 and TRBJ2-1; D uncertain. The source material was cord blood. This receptor was taken from a newborn girl in good health. The CDR3 is CASSHPALGNEQFF. The CDR3 coding sequence is TGCGCCAGCAGCCACCCCGCGCTGGGCAATGAGCAGTTCTTC.